The entry below gives a single T cell receptor (beta chain) sequence along with its context. The target antigen is unknown. These data are taken from a study of beta chain features in type 1 diabetes. Study results and caveats: In all four CD4+ subsets, TCRB CDR3 length was significantly, moderately reduced in type 1 diabetes. Equally in patients and controls, shorter templates might have been favored by PCR. Patients showed naive, central memory and Treg TCRB repertoires that appeared more similar than those of healthy donors.

Isolated RNA was reverse transcribed in full, so expressed TCRB transcripts were sequenced. Millions of reads, on average, came from each naive, central memory and regulatory T cell sample. Clones were read by immunoSEQ multiplex PCR, and TCRdb kept only the in-frame ones, dropping some. The sample records under 400,000 clones, approximately 12% being singletons. The CDR3 has 12 residues. CDR1 and CDR2 from the germline V gene are MDHEN and SYDVKM. Between the trimmed V and J ends, which lost 11 bases and 5 bases, there was a span of 16 bases. The source of this sequence is a man younger than 30 in good health. Sequenced input: naive CD4+ T cells from blood. This chain joins TRBV28 and TRBJ2-7; TRBD2 is a possible D gene (5 bases). The CDR3 region has the DNA TGTGCCGTAGCACTAGGTGGCGACGAGCAGTACTTC. Translating it yields CAVALGGDEQYF.